This T cell receptor beta chain emerged from a study of blood T cell repertoires in COVID-19. There are 13 residues in the CDR3. V was pared by 0 bases and J by 6 bases, with 9 bases between. CDR1 SGHKS and CDR2 YYEKEE come from the germline V gene (reference sequence). Authors' data handling: Amplification of reference gene primers was used by the study to estimate nucleated cell counts. Measured with immunoSEQ multiplex PCR; TCRdb has only the in-frame clones, and not every one. V, J and clone size were drawn from that table, and D and trimming were deduced from the DNA. The sample has approximately 60,000 clones; 79% are singletons.

This TCR came from a man between 60 and 75 years old with acute or convalescent COVID-19. Specimen: peripheral blood. This chain joins TRBV5-5 and TRBJ1-2; D is ambiguous. CDR3 sequence reads: CASSLGLFDGYTF. The CDR3 DNA reads as TGTGCCAGCAGCTTGGGTTTGTTCGATGGCTACACCTTC.